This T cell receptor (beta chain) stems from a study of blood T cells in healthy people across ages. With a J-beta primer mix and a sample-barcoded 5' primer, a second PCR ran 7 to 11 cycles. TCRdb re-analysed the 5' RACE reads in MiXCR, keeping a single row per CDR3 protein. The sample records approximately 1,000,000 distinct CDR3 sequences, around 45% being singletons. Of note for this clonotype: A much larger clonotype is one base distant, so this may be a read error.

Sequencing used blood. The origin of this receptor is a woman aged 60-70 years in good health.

CDR3 sequence (DNA): TGCGCCGGCAGTGAGGGCTATAACCGGGGCAATGAGCAGTTCTTC. This sequence encodes CAGSEGYNRGNEQFF. V usage is TRBV10-2 and J usage is TRBJ2-1; tentative D call: TRBD2 (5 bases). The CDR3 length is 15 residues. Germline V gene sequence: CDR1 WSHSY, CDR2 SAAADI.